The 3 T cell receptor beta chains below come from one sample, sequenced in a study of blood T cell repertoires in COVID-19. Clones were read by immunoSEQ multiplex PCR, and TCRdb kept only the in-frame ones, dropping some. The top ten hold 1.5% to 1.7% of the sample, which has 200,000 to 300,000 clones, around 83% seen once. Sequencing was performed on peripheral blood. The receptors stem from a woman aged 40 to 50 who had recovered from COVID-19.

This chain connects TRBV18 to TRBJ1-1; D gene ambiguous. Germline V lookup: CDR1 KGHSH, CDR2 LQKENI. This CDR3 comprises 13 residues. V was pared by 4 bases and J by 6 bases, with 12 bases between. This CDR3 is CASSLDRRAEAFF. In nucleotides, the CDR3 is TGTGCCAGCTCACTCGACCGACGGGCTGAAGCTTTCTTT.

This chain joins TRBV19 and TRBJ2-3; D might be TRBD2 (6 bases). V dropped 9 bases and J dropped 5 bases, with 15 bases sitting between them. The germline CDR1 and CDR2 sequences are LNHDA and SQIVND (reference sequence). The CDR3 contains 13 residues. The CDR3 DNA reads TGTGCCAGCAACGCGGGGACGGGAGATACGCAGTATTTT. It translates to CASNAGTGDTQYF.

CDR3: CASSQGGQGLETQYF. The CDR3 DNA reads TGCGCCAGCAGCCAAGGGGGACAGGGGCTGGAGACCCAGTACTTC. This chain joins TRBV4-1 and TRBJ2-5; 10 bases line up with TRBD1. With 1 base clipped from V and 5 bases from J, the junction kept 4 bases outside the gene matches. This CDR3 region has 15 residues. Germline CDR1 reads MGHRA; CDR2 reads YSYEKL.